The clone carrying this T cell receptor beta chain appeared a single time. The table came from immunoSEQ multiplex PCR; TCRdb's copy has only in-frame clones and leaves some out. The sample has over 40,000 clones; about 92% are singletons. The data stem from a study of blood T cell repertoires in COVID-19. V lost 4 bases, J lost 7 bases, and 14 bases lay in between. The length of the CDR3 is 13 residues. Germline-derived CDR1 and CDR2 are SGHRS and YFSETQ. This receptor was identified in a human donor in a cohort sampled during active COVID-19. The specimen sequenced was peripheral blood. The V gene is TRBV5-1, the J gene TRBJ2-5; tentative D call: TRBD1 (5 bases). The CDR3 sequence: CASSVSGSGTQYF. CDR3 nucleotide sequence: TGCGCCAGCAGCGTATCAGGGTCCGGGACCCAGTACTTC.